What follows is one T cell receptor (beta chain) and its context. Antigen: not known. The sample comes from a study of cytomegalovirus exposure and HLA in healthy donors. Across the whole study: HLA-typed donors were the source of 86 million or so unique TCRs held in an early data release.

Trimming left V 2 bases short and J 0 bases short, with 11 bases between. The CDR3 spans 15 residues. The germline V gene has CDR1 GTSNPN and CDR2 SVGIG (reference sequence). General observations from the study: There were several of the most significant clusters that appeared linked to common viral pathogens in a later analysis. In an earlier analysis, most TCR beta V segments were productive about 87% or about 30% of the time. Later on, an analysis tied roughly 17,000 TCR beta sequences to HLA alleles at 0.05 false discovery rate.

The PCR had 60 Vbeta and 13 Jbeta primers. This table comes from immunoSEQ multiplex PCR, and its TCRdb copy is limited to in-frame clones, with some not included. The sample shows approximately 150,000 clones, 80% of them seen only once. The specimen was PBMCs. This TCR came from a middle-aged woman in good health and CMV-seronegative. V and J are TRBV30 and TRBJ1-3; D may be TRBD1 (5 bases). The CDR3 loop reads CAWSSGPISGNTIYF. The CDR3 bases are TGTGCCTGGAGTTCAGGGCCTATCTCTGGAAACACCATATATTTT. The complete variable domain, with remaining parts taken from reference TRBV30 and TRBJ1-3, reads SQTIHQWPATLVQPVGSPLSLECTVEGTSNPNLYWYRQAAGRGLQLLFYSVGIGQISSEVPQNLSASRPQDRQFILSSKKLLLSDSGFYLCAWSSGPISGNTIYFGEGSWLTVV.